This T cell receptor beta chain was obtained from a study of OX40 agonist ivuxolimab in advanced cancers. About the research overall: Prior anti-PD-1, anti-PD-L1 or anti-CTLA-4 therapy did not bar entry, and less than 50% had some.

The V gene end was trimmed by 7 bases and the J gene end by 1 base; junction bases not matched to a gene: 4. CDR3 length: 13 amino acids. In germline, CDR1 is MGHDK, CDR2 SYGVNS. Assay used: immunoSEQ multiplex PCR; TCRdb lists only in-frame clones, some missing. The profile shows 70,000 to 80,000 clones, around 80% of them singletons. In its sample, this clone was seen a few times. The target antigen is unknown. General study results and limits: Expanded clones were, on average, more numerous in CD8+ T cells than in CD4+. Both blood CD4+ and CD8+ T cells showed clonal growth by week 6 at 0.1 to 3.0 mg/kg. Nonresponders, in some cases, also had low normalized T-cell clonal expansion.

The material was CD4+ or CD8+ T cells sorted from blood, obtained in a trial of the OX40 agonist ivuxolimab. The TCR originated in an adult with an advanced solid tumor such as melanoma, head and neck, liver or kidney cancer. V usage is TRBV25-1 and J usage is TRBJ2-7, with 7 nucleotides matching TRBD1. Here the CDR3 DNA reads TGTGCCAGCACAAAGGGACAGTCCTACGAGCAGTACTTC. Its protein product is CASTKGQSYEQYF.